These T cell receptor beta chains were read from a single sample in a study of beta chain features in type 1 diabetes. Generated by immunoSEQ multiplex PCR, the TCRdb table keeps only in-frame clones and is missing some. The table lists approximately 150,000 clones, 10% of them singletons. The sample was naive CD4+ T cells from blood. Every receptor here comes from a man aged 18 to 29 in good health. CDR3s include the opening cysteine and the closing phenylalanine or tryptophan. D genes are given only for firm matches. Size tells how often a clone was seen (once, few, many) or the class of an expanded clone, and some rows leave it out.

NA few TRBJ1-5 TRBV19 TGTGCCAGTACCCGCCGGGAGGGAGGTATAAATCAGCCCCAGCATTTT CASTRREGGINQPQHF
NA NA TRBJ1-2 TRBV28 TGTGCCAGCAGTTCCCTCCCAGGTGGCTACACCTTC CASSSLPGGYTF
TRBD1 NA TRBJ1-5 TRBV19 TGTGCCAGTAGCGGGACAGGGGATCAGCCCCAGCATTTT CASSGTGDQPQHF
NA NA TRBJ2-3 TRBV7-6 TGTGCCAGCAGCTCACAGGGCACAGATACGCAGTATTTT CASSSQGTDTQYF
NA NA TRBJ1-6 TRBV7-2 TGTGCCAGCAGCTTAGTATACTCCCGGGCCTATAATTCACCCCTCCACTTT CASSLVYSRAYNSPLHF
NA NA TRBJ2-7 TRBV6-5 TGTGCCAGCAGTGCCTCTCCGGGGTTGCCCTACAAGCAGTACTTC CASSASPGLPYKQYF
NA few TRBJ2-5 TRBV4-2 TGTGCCAGCAGCTTGGGTCAGGGTGAGGAGACCCAGTACTTC CASSLGQGEETQYF
TRBD2 NA TRBJ2-1 TRBV6-6 TGTGCCAGCAAAGCGGGGGGGAGCTCCTACAATGAGCAGTTCTTC CASKAGGSSYNEQFF
TRBD1 NA TRBJ2-7 TRBV2 TGTGCCAGCAGTGGACAGGGAAGCAACGAGCAGTACTTC CASSGQGSNEQYF
TRBD2 many TRBJ2-2 TRBV18 TGTGCCAGCTCACCTCGAGCGGGGTCGAACACCGGGGAGCTGTTTTTT CASSPRAGSNTGELFF
NA NA TRBJ1-2 TRBV11-2 TGTGCCAGCACCCTAGCACCGGGAGTGGCTCCGGGTAGCTACACCTTC CASTLAPGVAPGSYTF
TRBD2 NA TRBJ2-7 TRBV2 TGTGCCAGCAGTGAAGAGCGGGGGGCCCTCTACGAGCAGTACTTC CASSEERGALYEQYF
NA NA TRBJ1-2 TRBV7-9 TGTGCCAGCAGCTTCGGGGGGGTTAACTATGGCTACACCTTC CASSFGGVNYGYTF
NA NA TRBJ2-3 TRBV11-2 TGTGCCAGCAGCTTAAACGGGGCGGGGTCCACAGATACGCAGTATTTT CASSLNGAGSTDTQYF
TRBD1 NA TRBJ1-2 TRBV6-1 TGTGCCAGCAGTAACCTAGGGGGCGACGGGAGCGGCTACACCTTC CASSNLGGDGSGYTF
NA NA TRBJ2-5 TRBV7-2 TGTGCCAGCAGCGCGCTCCGGGACTCGGCCCGGGGTGAGACCCAGTACTTC CASSALRDSARGETQYF
NA many TRBJ2-7 TRBV7-2 TGTGCCAGCAGCTCGAGCTCCTACGAGCAGTACTTC CASSSSSYEQYF
TRBD1 once TRBJ2-7 TRBV5-4 TGTGCCAGCAGACGACAGGGGGGGAACTACGAGCAGTACTTC CASRRQGGNYEQYF
NA NA TRBJ1-1 TRBV4-3 TGCGCCAGCAGCCAAGATGAGGTGAACACTGAAGCTTTCTTT CASSQDEVNTEAFF
NA few TRBJ2-1 TRBV18 TGTGCCAGCTCCGGGACAATTTCGGATGAGCAGTTCTTC CASSGTISDEQFF
NA NA TRBJ2-5 TRBV2 TGTGCCAGCAGCCGAGTTTCGTCGGGCCAAGAGACCCAGTACTTC CASSRVSSGQETQYF
NA NA TRBJ1-5 TRBV7-2 TGTGCCAGCAGAACTACTGGTAGCGGACACCTTAGCAATCAGCCCCAGCATTTT CASRTTGSGHLSNQPQHF
TRBD1 many TRBJ2-7 TRBV18 TGTGCCAGCTCACCTCGGGACAGGGGCAAAGGCGAGCAGTACTTC CASSPRDRGKGEQYF
TRBD2 NA TRBJ2-1 TRBV2 TGTGCCAGCAGTGCCCTAGCGGGGGGGCGGGACTTCAATGAGCAGTTCTTC CASSALAGGRDFNEQFF
NA few TRBJ2-1 TRBV11-1 TGTGCCAGCAGCTTAGTGCAGGGCCCTGAGCAGTTCTTC CASSLVQGPEQFF
NA NA TRBJ1-1 TRBV4-3 TGCGCCAGCAGCCAAGAGGCAGGGAACACTGAAGCTTTCTTT CASSQEAGNTEAFF
NA few TRBJ2-3 TRBV11-2 TGTGCCAGCAGCTTCTCAGGGCAAGTAAGCACAGATACGCAGTATTTT CASSFSGQVSTDTQYF
NA few TRBJ2-5 TRBV18 TGTGCCAGCTCACCGCAACAGGGTCAGGAGACCCAGTACTTC CASSPQQGQETQYF
NA many TRBJ2-7 TRBV9 TGTGCCAGCAGTATGCTCGGACAGTCCTACGAGCAGTACTTC CASSMLGQSYEQYF
TRBD2 NA TRBJ2-7 TRBV7-9 TGTGCCAGCAGCTTAGAGCGGGGGGGGGCCTACGAGCAGTACTTC CASSLERGGAYEQYF
NA few TRBJ1-6 TRBV7-9 TGTGCCAGCAGCTTATTGGGGGCGAGAAATTCACCCCTCCACTTT CASSLLGARNSPLHF
NA NA TRBJ2-5 TRBV5-6 TGTGCCAGCAGCTTGGCCAACACGGGGGGCCCCGGGGAGACCCAGTACTTC CASSLANTGGPGETQYF
TRBD1 NA TRBJ1-6 TRBV7-3 TGTGCCAGCAGCTCCGGACAGGGTCTTCATTCACCCCTCCACTTT CASSSGQGLHSPLHF
TRBD2 NA TRBJ2-1 TRBV7-2 TGTGCCAGCAGCCGTACGGGGGGGCAATACAATGAGCAGTTCTTC CASSRTGGQYNEQFF
NA few TRBJ1-5 TRBV4-2 TGTGCCAGCAGCCAAGAAGTAGGAGACAATCAGCCCCAGCATTTT CASSQEVGDNQPQHF
TRBD1 NA TRBJ2-5 TRBV5-1 TGCGCCAGCAGCTTGGGCATTACAGGGGGCGAAGAGACCCAGTACTTC CASSLGITGGEETQYF
TRBD2 NA TRBJ2-1 TRBV5-1 TGCGCCAGCAGCTTGGCCGGGGAGCGGGAGTACAATGAGCAGTTCTTC CASSLAGEREYNEQFF
NA many TRBJ2-3 TRBV4-3 TGCGCCAGCAGCCAAGAGGGCGTGGCAGATACGCAGTATTTT CASSQEGVADTQYF
NA many TRBJ2-3 TRBV28 TGTGCCAGCAGTTTTCCAGGGTCGCAGTATTTT CASSFPGSQYF
NA NA TRBJ2-7 TRBV5-1 TGCGCCAGCAGCTCCCCGCGGGGTGGGACCTCCTACGAGCAGTACTTC CASSSPRGGTSYEQYF
NA NA TRBJ1-2 TRBV7-8 TGTGCCAGCAGCTTAGAAGGGGCCTCCTATGGCTACACCTTC CASSLEGASYGYTF
TRBD1 few TRBJ1-1 TRBV9 TGTGCCAGCAGCCCCCGACGGACAGGGTTCACTGAAGCTTTCTTT CASSPRRTGFTEAFF
NA NA TRBJ2-1 TRBV9 TGTGCCAGCGATAGACGGGGCTCCTACAATGAGCAGTTCTTC CASDRRGSYNEQFF
NA few TRBJ1-3 TRBV9 TGTGCCAGCAGCGCAGGGTTCTCCTCTGGAAACACCATATATTTT CASSAGFSSGNTIYF
NA many TRBJ1-2 TRBV5-4 TGTGCCAGCAGCTTGGGACAGATTTCTAACTATGGCTACACCTTC CASSLGQISNYGYTF
NA few TRBJ1-5 TRBV23-1 TGCGCCAGCAGTCACCCAATCGGGGGGTTCCTCTATAGCAATCAGCCCCAGCATTTT CASSHPIGGFLYSNQPQHF
TRBD1 NA TRBJ1-6 TRBV7-6 TGTGCCAGCAGCGAACAGGGGGATGGCTCACCCCTCCACTTT CASSEQGDGSPLHF
NA few TRBJ1-2 TRBV5-5 TGTGCCAGCAGCTTGGGCCCCGGAGGCGACTATGGCTACACCTTC CASSLGPGGDYGYTF
NA many TRBJ2-7 TRBV4-2 TGTGCCAGCAGCCAAGATCCGGGTGTCACCTACGAGCAGTACTTC CASSQDPGVTYEQYF
TRBD2 many TRBJ2-3 TRBV29-1 TGCAGCGTTGGCGGGGGGGCCGGTACGCAGTATTTT CSVGGGAGTQYF
NA NA TRBJ2-5 TRBV7-6 TGTGCCAGCAGCCCGGACAGACCCTCCCAAGAGACCCAGTACTTC CASSPDRPSQETQYF
TRBD2 few TRBJ2-3 TRBV6-1 TGTGCCAGCAGTGAAGATTCCGGGGGGGCAACAGATACGCAGTATTTT CASSEDSGGATDTQYF
NA few TRBJ1-4 TRBV19 TGTGCCAGTAGTATAAACCCCACCAGGCCCCCGGAAAAACTGTTTTTT CASSINPTRPPEKLFF
TRBD2 NA TRBJ2-7 TRBV5-4 TGTGCCAGCAGCTGGGGGACTAGCGGATCCTACGAGCAGTACTTC CASSWGTSGSYEQYF
NA few TRBJ1-5 TRBV18 TGTGCCAGCTCCTCGATGGTGGGGCTGGAAGGGCAGCCCCAGCATTTT CASSSMVGLEGQPQHF
NA few TRBJ2-2 TRBV11-2 TGTGCCAGCAGCCCGAAGGTCGGGCTAGCCACCGGGGAGCTGTTTTTT CASSPKVGLATGELFF
TRBD1 few TRBJ1-4 TRBV18 TGTGCCAGCTCAGCACAACGGACAGGGGGCAATAATGAAAAACTGTTTTTT CASSAQRTGGNNEKLFF
NA NA TRBJ2-5 TRBV7-9 TGTGCCAGCAGCTCAAATACAGGGTCAGAGACCCAGTACTTC CASSSNTGSETQYF
NA many TRBJ2-6 TRBV4-3 TGCGCCAGCAGCCAAGATCGCAGCTCTGGGGCCAACGTCCTGACTTTC CASSQDRSSGANVLTF